The TCR beta chain described here comes from a study of blood T cell repertoires in COVID-19. About the study: T cells, B-cell-depleted T cells, or PBMCs provided the cDNA or gDNA that served as material.

Cohort allocation depended upon clinical history that participants reported. Generated by immunoSEQ multiplex PCR, the TCRdb table keeps only in-frame clones and is missing some. Of about 220,000 clones listed, roughly 88% are singletons. With 6 bases removed from V and 0 bases from J, the gap between germline ends came to 6 bases. This CDR3 comprises 13 residues. The germline CDR1 and CDR2 sequences are LNHDA and SQIVND (reference sequence). The sequencing input was PBMCs or T cells enriched from blood (not recorded which). V is TRBV19 and J is TRBJ1-3; D uncertain. The source is a middle-aged woman with acute COVID-19. The CDR3 here is CASRQHSGNTIYF. CDR3 nucleotides: TGTGCCAGTAGACAGCACTCTGGAAACACCATATATTTT.